This T cell receptor beta chain is from a study of T cells in Graves' hyperthyroidism and ophthalmopathy. The overall study: Sampling of peripheral blood happened at initial diagnosis, prior to any treatment. Points from the study as a whole: Expanded thyroid clonotypes (above 0.001) were mostly also found in blood. Stable hyperthyroidism was told apart from ophthalmopathy by a model built on 13 V-J features.

Patients showing uncontrolled infection, other autoimmune disease, pregnancy or lactation were ineligible. This clonotype was seen at least ten times. Its antigen is unknown. The source material, RNA transcripts, was used to amplify TCR beta CDR3 regions. During a first-round RT-PCR of the TCR CDR3, the HTBI primer set was used. From the multiplex PCR reads, TCRdb called clonotypes with MiXCR, one entry per CDR3 protein. The table lists approximately 380,000 distinct CDR3 sequences, about 20% of them singletons. Germline assignment: CDR1 SQVTM and CDR2 ANQGSEA. The CDR3 spans 12 residues. Trimming removed 3 bases at V and 9 bases at J, with 14 bases between.

The clonotype was recovered from a woman under 30 with Graves' hyperthyroidism. Sequencing was performed on blood. The chain recombines TRBV29-1 with TRBJ2-5, with no clear D. CDR3 sequence: CSVDESYRSQYF. CDR3 nucleotides: TGCAGCGTTGACGAATCGTACCGGTCCCAGTACTTC.